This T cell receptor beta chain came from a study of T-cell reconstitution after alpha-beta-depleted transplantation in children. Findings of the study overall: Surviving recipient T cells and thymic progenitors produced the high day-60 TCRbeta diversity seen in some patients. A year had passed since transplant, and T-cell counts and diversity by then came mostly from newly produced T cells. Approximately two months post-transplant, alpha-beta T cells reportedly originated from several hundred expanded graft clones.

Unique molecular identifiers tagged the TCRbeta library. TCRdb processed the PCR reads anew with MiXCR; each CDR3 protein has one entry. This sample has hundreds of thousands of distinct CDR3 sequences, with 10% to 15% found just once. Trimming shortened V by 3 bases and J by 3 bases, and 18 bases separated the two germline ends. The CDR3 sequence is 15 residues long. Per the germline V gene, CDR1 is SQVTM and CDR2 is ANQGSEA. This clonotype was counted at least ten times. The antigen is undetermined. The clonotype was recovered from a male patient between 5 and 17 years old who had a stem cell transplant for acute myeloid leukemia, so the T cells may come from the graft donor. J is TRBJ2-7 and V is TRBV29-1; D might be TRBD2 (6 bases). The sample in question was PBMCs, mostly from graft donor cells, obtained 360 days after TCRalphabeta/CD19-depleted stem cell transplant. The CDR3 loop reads CSVDVGWRDFYEQYF. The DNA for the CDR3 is TGCAGCGTTGACGTGGGGTGGCGGGATTTCTACGAGCAGTACTTC.